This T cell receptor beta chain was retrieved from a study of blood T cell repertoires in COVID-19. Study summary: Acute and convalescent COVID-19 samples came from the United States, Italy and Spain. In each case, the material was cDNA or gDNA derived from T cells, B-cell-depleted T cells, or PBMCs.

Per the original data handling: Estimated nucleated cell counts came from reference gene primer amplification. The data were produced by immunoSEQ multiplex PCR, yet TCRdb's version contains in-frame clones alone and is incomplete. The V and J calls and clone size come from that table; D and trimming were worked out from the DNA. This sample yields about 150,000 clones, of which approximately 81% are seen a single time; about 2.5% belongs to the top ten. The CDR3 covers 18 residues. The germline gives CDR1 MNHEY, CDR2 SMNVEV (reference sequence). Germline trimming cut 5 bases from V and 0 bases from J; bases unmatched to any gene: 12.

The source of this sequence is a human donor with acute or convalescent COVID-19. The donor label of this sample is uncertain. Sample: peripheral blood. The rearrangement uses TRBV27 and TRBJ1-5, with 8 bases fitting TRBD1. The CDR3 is CASSPIGTGGNSNQPQHF. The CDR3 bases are TGTGCCAGCAGTCCCATCGGGACAGGAGGAAATAGCAATCAGCCCCAGCATTTT.